The entry below gives a single TCR beta chain sequence along with its context. This entry is derived from a study of shared clonotypes between healthy human individuals. At the level of the study: Contributing individuals were a couple of females and a few males aged 18 to 49.

Study donors comprised healthy, HIV-negative adults devoid of recent acute infection or vaccination. CD45RA-negative memory and CD45RA+ naive subsets were split from the CD4+ cells. The repertoire was sequenced with immunoSEQ multiplex PCR; TCRdb's copy has only in-frame clones and lacks some. The sample comprises around 1.4 million clones, 97% to 99% of which are singletons, and about 0.34% rests with the top ten. V was trimmed by 4 bases and J by 2 bases, leaving 12 bases between them. Germline lookup yields CDR1 MDHEN and CDR2 SYDVKM. The CDR3 totals 14 residues. The clonotype originates from a man under 40 in good health. Sequencing was performed on naive CD4+ T cells sorted from blood. Documented subset: CD45RA+ positively selected. The V gene is TRBV28, the J gene TRBJ2-7, with a tentative D call TRBD1 (7 bases). The CDR3 reads CASSSRDRTYEQYF. For the CDR3, the DNA is TGTGCCAGCAGTTCGCGGGACAGAACCTACGAGCAGTACTTC.